The next 28 T cell receptor beta chains were all read from a single sample in a study of regulatory T cells in long-lasting Graves disease. Investigators prepared the TCR beta libraries by applying iRepertoire HTBI primers and Arm-PCR of CDR3 regions. One entry per CDR3 protein, called by TCRdb with MiXCR from the multiplex PCR reads. The table lists 560,000 or so distinct CDR3 sequences, roughly a sixth of them singletons. Time point in this sample: newly diagnosed GD, antithyroid drugs for less than 3 months. From RNA extracted from PBMCs, the TCR library was made. These records were also assigned to another study, of T cells in Graves' hyperthyroidism and ophthalmopathy.

This specimen consisted of peripheral blood mononuclear cells (PBMCs), obtained at new diagnosis, from a patient treated with antithyroid drugs. These receptors all stem from a man younger than 30 with Graves disease.

The rearrangement joins TRBV20-1 to TRBJ2-2, with D possibly being TRBD2 (7 bases). Germline V gene data show CDR1 as DFQATT and CDR2 as SNEGSKA (reference sequence). CDR3 length: 16 amino acids. V was shortened by 3 bases and J by 6 bases, with 20 bases between the two germline ends. The CDR3 region has the DNA TGCAGTGCTAGCCACGGGGGCGGGGGAGGGTCCGGGGAGCTGTTTTTT. It is translated as CSASHGGGGGSGELFF.

This clonotype was counted many times. This chain connects TRBV5-1 to TRBJ2-4, with TRBD1 matching over 7 bases. The V and J ends lost 0 bases and 9 bases, in that order; junction bases with no gene match: 6. Looked up from germline, CDR1 is SGHRS and CDR2 is YFSETQ. The CDR3 length is 14 residues. CDR3 bases: TGCGCCAGCAGCTTGGAGACAGGGAGCACCATTCAGTACTTC. This encodes CASSLETGSTIQYF.

This clonotype was seen ten or more times. The rearrangement uses TRBV7-9 and TRBJ2-7, with 8 bases identical to TRBD2. The length of the CDR3 is 13 residues. Germline V lookup: CDR1 SEHNR, CDR2 FQNEAQ (reference sequence). Germline trimming cut 6 bases from V and 2 bases from J; bases unmatched to any gene: 3. CDR3 amino acids: CASRSGGTYEQYF. The CDR3 bases are TGTGCCAGCAGGAGCGGGGGTACCTACGAGCAGTACTTC.

This clonotype was counted many times. The chain carries TRBV11-2 and TRBJ1-1; D ambiguous. Trimming cost V 3 bases and J 4 bases, with 12 bases left between them. The CDR3 runs to 14 residues. Germline V gene sequence: CDR1 SGHAT, CDR2 FQNNGV. CDR3 nucleotides: TGTGCCAGCAGCTTGGCCGGGGAGGTCACTGAAGCTTTCTTT. Its protein is CASSLAGEVTEAFF.

V usage is TRBV5-6 and J usage is TRBJ1-2; TRBD1 matches at 7 bases. With V trimmed by 2 bases and J by 2 bases, 15 bases remained unmatched. The CDR3 runs to 18 residues. Germline V gives CDR1 SGHDT, CDR2 YYEEEE. CDR3 residues: CASSFSQTNRGINYGYTF. The CDR3, as DNA: TGTGCCAGCAGCTTTTCCCAGACTAACAGGGGTATAAACTATGGCTACACCTTC.

This clonotype was found a few times. V is TRBV6-1 and J is TRBJ2-5; D is possibly TRBD1 (7 bases). The ends were cut back, 7 bases at V and 6 bases at J, with 18 bases in the middle. This CDR3 is built from 14 residues. CDR1 and CDR2 from the germline V gene are MNHNS and SASEGT. CDR3 DNA sequence: TGTGCCAGCACCCGGGGGATCAGGGGGAAGACCCAGTACTTC. It yields the protein CASTRGIRGKTQYF.

The chain couples TRBV29-1 to TRBJ1-2; TRBD1 aligns across 7 bases. Trimming at V came to 4 bases and at J to 2 bases, leaving 7 bases not matched to a gene. This CDR3 has 14 amino acids. Germline V gene sequence: CDR1 SQVTM, CDR2 ANQGSEA. CDR3 sequence: CSVVAGQENYGYTF. As DNA, the CDR3 is TGCAGCGTTGTTGCCGGACAGGAAAACTATGGCTACACCTTC.

This clonotype was found many times. V gene TRBV2 combines with J gene TRBJ1-1; D gene ambiguous. The CDR3 has 13 residues. The germline V and J ends were trimmed by 8 bases and 4 bases, with 14 bases remaining between them. Germline-derived CDR1 and CDR2 are SNHLY and FYNNEI. The CDR3 here is CASLREGITEAFF. In DNA form, the CDR3 reads TGTGCCAGCCTGAGGGAAGGGATCACTGAAGCTTTCTTT.

This clonotype was picked up many times. This chain links TRBV20-1 with TRBJ1-1; no definite D call. CDR1 DFQATT and CDR2 SNEGSKA come from the germline V gene (reference sequence). V lost 1 base to trimming and J lost 1 base, with 4 bases between them. The CDR3 runs 12 residues. In DNA form, the CDR3 reads TGCAGTGCTAGAGCCAGGAACACTGAAGCTTTCTTT. It translates to CSARARNTEAFF.

Only a few counts were recorded for this clonotype. The V gene is TRBV19, the J gene TRBJ1-1; TRBD1 might be the D (6 bases). CDR1 and CDR2 from the germline V gene are LNHDA and SQIVND (reference sequence). The germline V and J ends were trimmed by 6 bases and 6 bases, with 20 bases remaining between them. The CDR3 has 15 residues. The CDR3 loop is CASRQGEPFIPEAFF. DNA for the CDR3: TGTGCCAGTAGACAGGGTGAACCTTTTATTCCTGAAGCTTTCTTT.

Many counts were recorded for this clonotype. This CDR3 reads CASRKLAGATVEQFF. CDR3 coding DNA: TGTGCCAGCAGAAAGCTAGCGGGGGCTACCGTGGAGCAGTTCTTC. This sequence joins TRBV11-2 and TRBJ2-1; 10 nucleotides align to TRBD2. The CDR3 has 15 residues. Germline V gene sequence: CDR1 SGHAT, CDR2 FQNNGV. J gave up 10 bases and V 6 bases, and 12 bases lay outside the gene matches.

This chain uses TRBV11-2 with TRBJ2-1; TRBD1 agrees at 9 bases. CDR1 is SGHAT and CDR2 is FQNNGV in the germline V gene. J gave up 9 bases and V 5 bases, and 5 bases lay outside the gene matches. The CDR3 consists of 13 residues. In DNA, the CDR3 is TGTGCCAGCAGCGTTCGACAGGGGGGTGAGCAGTTCTTC. Translation: CASSVRQGGEQFF.

The sample holds a few counts of this clonotype. The rearrangement links TRBV19 to TRBJ2-4; D is possibly TRBD2 (6 bases). The CDR3 has 16 amino acids. V was clipped by 3 bases and J by 0 bases, with 12 bases between them. CDR1 LNHDA and CDR2 SQIVND come from the germline V gene (reference sequence). CDR3 coding DNA: TGTGCCAGTAGTATGGTTCGCGGGGTAGCCAAAAACATTCAGTACTTC. Translation gives CASSMVRGVAKNIQYF.

This clonotype was recorded at least ten times. The chain couples TRBV27 to TRBJ2-1; maybe TRBD2 (5 bases). CDR1 is MNHEY and CDR2 is SMNVEV in the germline V gene (reference sequence). V gave up 0 bases and J gave up 8 bases, with 17 bases separating them. The length of the CDR3 is 16 residues. The CDR3 nucleotides read TGTGCCAGCAGTTTATCGGTGGGAGAATCACCCGATGAGCAGTTCTTC. Residues: CASSLSVGESPDEQFF.

As concerns this clonotype: A much more abundant neighbour one base away suggests this may be a read error. The rearrangement uses TRBV5-1 and TRBJ2-7, with 8 bases lining up with TRBD1. Germline CDR1 is SGHRS and CDR2 is YFSETQ. The CDR3 contains 15 residues. The chain's CDR3 is CASNLGSGGLNEQYF. The CDR3 DNA is TGCGCCAGCAACTTGGGGTCAGGGGGCTTGAACGAGCAGTACTTC.

This clonotype has more than one count but fewer than ten. The genes are TRBV9 and TRBJ2-5; TRBD1 matches at 7 bases. This CDR3 is 17 amino acids long. The germline CDR1 and CDR2 sequences are SGDLS and YYNGEE. V gave up 4 bases and J gave up 4 bases; unmatched junction bases: 16. CDR3: CASSHNRHTGAVETQYF. The CDR3 DNA follows: TGTGCCAGCAGCCATAACCGTCATACAGGGGCGGTAGAGACCCAGTACTTC.

This chain connects TRBV9 to TRBJ2-7; possible D gene TRBD1, 6 bases. V lost 4 bases and J 0 bases, leaving 14 bases between the germline ends. The CDR3 sequence is 15 residues long. CDR1 and CDR2 from the germline V gene are SGDLS and YYNGEE. This chain's CDR3 is CASSLGQSSSYEQYF. The CDR3 region has the DNA TGTGCCAGCAGCCTTGGACAGAGTAGCTCCTACGAGCAGTACTTC.

This clonotype was observed many times. V is TRBV12-3 or TRBV12-4 and J is TRBJ2-1; D is uncertain. The CDR3 has 15 residues. V was cut by 1 base and J by 2 bases, with 9 bases left in between. CDR3 bases: TGTGCCAGCAGTTTAGGACGAACGGCCTACAATGAGCAGTTCTTC. As protein: CASSLGRTAYNEQFF.

This clonotype was observed at least ten times. The chain recombines TRBV12-3 or TRBV12-4 with TRBJ2-2; D ambiguous. Trimming cost V 8 bases and J 6 bases, with 10 bases left between them. The CDR3 is 12 amino acids. The CDR3: CASRPGPGELFF. The CDR3 bases are TGTGCCAGCCGGCCCGGACCCGGGGAGCTGTTTTTT.

The J gene is TRBJ2-2, the V gene TRBV15; D is tentatively TRBD1 or TRBD2 (5 bases each). Trimming took 7 bases from V and 5 from J, leaving 14 bases between them. Germline V CDR1 and CDR2: LNHNV, YYDKDF (reference sequence). This CDR3 comprises 14 residues. CDR3 nucleotide sequence: TGTGCCACCAAGGCGGACGAGGGGACCGGGGAGCTGTTTTTT. Protein sequence: CATKADEGTGELFF. Supplemented by reference TRBV15 and TRBJ2-2, the full variable domain reads DAMVIQNPRYQVTQFGKPVTLSCSQTLNHNVMYWYQQKSSQAPKLLFHYYDKDFNNEADTPDNFQSRRPNTSFCFLDIRSPGLGDTAMYLCATKADEGTGELFFGEGSRLTVL.

This clonotype was seen many times. The chain joins TRBV7-3 to TRBJ2-1; 7 bases are shared with TRBD2. After removal of 5 bases from V and 3 bases from J, the junction contained 7 bases not matched to a gene. The CDR3 loop spans 15 amino acids. Germline lookup yields CDR1 SGHTA and CDR2 FQGTGA. The CDR3 reads CASSPGGQNYNEQFF. Written as DNA, the CDR3 is TGTGCCAGCAGCCCGGGAGGCCAGAACTACAATGAGCAGTTCTTC. Combining the CDR3 with reference TRBV7-3 and TRBJ2-1 gives the whole variable domain GAGVSQTPSNKVTEKGKYVELRCDPISGHTALYWYRQSLGQGPEFLIYFQGTGAADDSGLPNDRFFAVRPEGSVSTLKIQRTERGDSAVYLCASSPGGQNYNEQFFGPGTRLTVL.

This clonotype was recorded at least ten times. The junction departs from the called germline gene at one end, perhaps through a read error. This chain links TRBV5-1 with TRBJ2-7; D remains unclear. Germline V gene sequence: CDR1 SGHRS, CDR2 YFSETQ. This CDR3 contains 12 residues. The CDR3 reads CASSSDSYEQYF. Here the CDR3 DNA reads TGTGCCAGCAGTTCGGACTCCTACGAGCAGTACTTC.

At least ten counts were recorded for this clonotype. This chain connects TRBV5-1 to TRBJ2-3, with TRBD2 matching 9 bases. Per the germline V gene, CDR1 is SGHRS and CDR2 is YFSETQ. The CDR3 has 16 amino acids. Losses at the gene ends were 0 bases for V and 1 base for J; bases not matched to a gene: 3. CDR3 amino acids: CASSLGSGSGTDTQYF. The CDR3 DNA reads TGCGCCAGCAGCTTGGGTAGCGGGAGCGGCACAGATACGCAGTATTTT.

This clonotype was recorded many times. V and J are TRBV7-9 and TRBJ2-7, with D hard to call. Germline-derived CDR1 and CDR2 are SEHNR and FQNEAQ (reference sequence). V shed 5 bases and J shed 3 bases, with 17 bases lying between them. The CDR3 has 15 residues. CDR3: CASSPTTAHFYEQYF. CDR3 nucleotide sequence: TGTGCCAGCAGCCCCACAACAGCGCATTTCTACGAGCAGTACTTC.

In this sample, this clonotype turned up many times. The CDR3 DNA sequence: TGTGCCAGCAGTTATGACATGCCGGGAGGGACCCGGGACGAGCAGTACTTC. Translating it yields CASSYDMPGGTRDEQYF. The rearrangement uses TRBV6-5 and TRBJ2-7, with 8 bases that match TRBD2. The CDR3 has 17 amino acids. CDR1 and CDR2 (germline): MNHEY, SVGAGI. V lost 3 bases to trimming and J lost 5 bases; unmatched junction nucleotides: 15.

This clonotype was seen a few times. The rearrangement links TRBV4-2 to TRBJ2-7; 10 bases align to TRBD2. V trimming: 0 bases; J trimming: 7 bases; junction bases outside the gene matches: 9. This CDR3 has 16 amino acids. The germline V gene encodes CDR1 LGHNA and CDR2 YNFKEQ. In nucleotides, the CDR3 is TGTGCCAGCAGCCAAGAGGGGCTAGCGGGAGTTAAAGAGCAGTACTTC. It codes for CASSQEGLAGVKEQYF.

The sample holds one count of this clonotype. A much larger clone differs from this one at a single base, so this may be a read error. The chain joins TRBV20-1 to TRBJ2-7; the match to TRBD2 covers 11 bases. This CDR3 is built from 13 residues. J gave up 9 bases and V 1 base, and 5 bases lay outside the gene matches. Looked up from germline, CDR1 is DFQATT and CDR2 is SNEGSKA (reference sequence). CDR3 protein: CSARGLAGNGQYF. The CDR3 DNA follows: TGCAGTGCTAGAGGACTAGCGGGAAACGGGCAGTACTTC.

This clonotype appeared a few times. The gene calls are TRBV28 and TRBJ1-1, with 8 bases that match TRBD1. Trimming cost V 4 bases and J 7 bases; bases outside gene matches: 2. CDR1 is MDHEN and CDR2 is SYDVKM in the germline V gene. The CDR3 has 12 residues. The CDR3 bases are TGTGCCAGCAGTTCACAGGGGGGTGAAGCTTTCTTT. This sequence encodes CASSSQGGEAFF.